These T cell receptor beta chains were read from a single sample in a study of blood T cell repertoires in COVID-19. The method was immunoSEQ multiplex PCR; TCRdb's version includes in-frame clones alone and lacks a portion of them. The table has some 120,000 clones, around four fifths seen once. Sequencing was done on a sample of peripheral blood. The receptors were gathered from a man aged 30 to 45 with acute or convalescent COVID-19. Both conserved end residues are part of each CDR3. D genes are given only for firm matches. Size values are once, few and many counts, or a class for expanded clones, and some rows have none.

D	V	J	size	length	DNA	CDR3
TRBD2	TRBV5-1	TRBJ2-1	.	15	TGCGCCAGCAGCTTGGGGACTAGGGGTGTAAGCGAGCAGTTCTTC	CASSLGTRGVSEQFF
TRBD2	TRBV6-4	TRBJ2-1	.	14	TGTGCCAGCAGTGAGACCGGGACTAGCGGGGAGCAGTTCTTC	CASSETGTSGEQFF
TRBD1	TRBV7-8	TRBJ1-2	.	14	TGTGCCAGTAAGGAGACAGGGCAGAACTATGGCTACACCTTC	CASKETGQNYGYTF
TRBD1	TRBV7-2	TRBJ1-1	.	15	TGTGCCAGCAGCCTACACAGGGGCAATCAAGGTGAAGCTTTCTTT	CASSLHRGNQGEAFF
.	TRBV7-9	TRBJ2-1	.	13	TGTGCCAGCAGCTTAGAACAGAACAATGAGCAGTTCTTC	CASSLEQNNEQFF
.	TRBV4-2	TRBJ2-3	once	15	TGTGCCAGCAGCCAAGTACTGGCTAGCCCAGATACGCAGTATTTT	CASSQVLASPDTQYF
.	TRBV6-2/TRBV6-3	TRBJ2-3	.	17	TGTGCCAGCAGTTACCCCGCTCAACTGGTTAGCACAGATACGCAGTATTTT	CASSYPAQLVSTDTQYF
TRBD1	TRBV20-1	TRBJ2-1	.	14	TGCAGTGCTAGTGGGACAGGGGATTACAATGAGCAGTTCTTC	CSASGTGDYNEQFF
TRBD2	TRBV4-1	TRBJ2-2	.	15	TGCGCCAGCGCCCTTTCGCGGGAGCTAGTCGGGGAGCTGTTTTTT	CASALSRELVGELFF
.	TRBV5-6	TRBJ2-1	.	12	TGTGCCAGCATAGGGACAAGCAATGAGCAGTTCTTC	CASIGTSNEQFF